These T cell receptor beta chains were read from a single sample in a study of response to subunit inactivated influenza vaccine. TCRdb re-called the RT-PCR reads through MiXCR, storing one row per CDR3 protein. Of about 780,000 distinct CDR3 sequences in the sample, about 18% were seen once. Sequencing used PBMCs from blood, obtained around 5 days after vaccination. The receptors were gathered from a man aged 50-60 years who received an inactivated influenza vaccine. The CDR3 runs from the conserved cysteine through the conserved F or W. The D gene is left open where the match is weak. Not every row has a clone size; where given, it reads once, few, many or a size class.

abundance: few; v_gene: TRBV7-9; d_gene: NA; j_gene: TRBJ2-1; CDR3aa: CASSRGGTNEQFF; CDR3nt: TGTGCCAGCAGCCGAGGGGGGACAAATGAGCAGTTCTTC
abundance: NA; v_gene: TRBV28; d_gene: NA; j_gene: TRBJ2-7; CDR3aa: CASSLGFYAYEQYF; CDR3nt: TGTGCCAGCAGTTTAGGGTTCTACGCCTACGAGCAGTACTTC
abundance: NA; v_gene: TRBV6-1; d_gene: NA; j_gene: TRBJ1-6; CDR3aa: CASSEQATGAYSPLHF; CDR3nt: TGTGCCAGCAGTGAACAGGCGACCGGGGCTTATTCACCCCTCCACTTT
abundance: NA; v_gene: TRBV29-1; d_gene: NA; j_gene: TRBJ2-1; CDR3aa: CSVAKRLLNEQFF; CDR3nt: TGCAGCGTTGCTAAGAGGTTATTAAATGAGCAGTTCTTC
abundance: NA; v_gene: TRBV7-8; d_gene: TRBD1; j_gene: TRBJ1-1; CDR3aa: CASSLDRGLRNTEAFF; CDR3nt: TGTGCCAGCAGCTTGGACAGGGGACTAAGGAACACTGAAGCTTTCTTT
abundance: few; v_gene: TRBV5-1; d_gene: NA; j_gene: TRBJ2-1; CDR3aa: CASSLESGFYNEQFF; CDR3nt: TGCGCCAGCAGCTTGGAAAGCGGGTTCTACAATGAGCAGTTCTTC
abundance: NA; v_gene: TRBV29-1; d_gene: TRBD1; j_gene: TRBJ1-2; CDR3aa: CSVGQGLNYGYTF; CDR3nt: TGCAGCGTTGGACAGGGACTTAACTATGGCTACACCTTC
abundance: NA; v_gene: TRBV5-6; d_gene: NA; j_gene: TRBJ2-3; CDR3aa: CASSLGQIITDTQYF; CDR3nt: TGTGCCAGCAGCTTGGGACAGATAATCACAGATACGCAGTATTTT
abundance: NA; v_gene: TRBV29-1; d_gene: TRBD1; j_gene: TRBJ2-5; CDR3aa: CSVRTGGTQYF; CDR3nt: TGCAGCGTGCGGACAGGGGGGACCCAGTACTTC
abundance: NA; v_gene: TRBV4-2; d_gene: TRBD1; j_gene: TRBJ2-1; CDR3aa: CASSHGQGNFNEQFF; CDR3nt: TGTGCCAGCAGCCACGGACAGGGAAATTTTAATGAGCAGTTCTTC
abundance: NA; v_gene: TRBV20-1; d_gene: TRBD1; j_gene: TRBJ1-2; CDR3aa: CSATPGQDLYGYTF; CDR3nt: TGCAGTGCAACACCGGGACAGGACCTCTATGGCTACACCTTC
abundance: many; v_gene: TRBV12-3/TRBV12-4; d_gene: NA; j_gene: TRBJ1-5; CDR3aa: CASRGGGDQPQHF; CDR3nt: TGTGCCAGCAGGGGGGGGGGGGATCAGCCCCAGCATTTT
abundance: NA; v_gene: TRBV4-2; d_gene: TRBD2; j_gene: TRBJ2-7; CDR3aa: CASSQGAGTSKAYEQYF; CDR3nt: TGTGCCAGCAGCCAAGGTGCCGGGACTAGCAAGGCCTACGAGCAGTACTTC
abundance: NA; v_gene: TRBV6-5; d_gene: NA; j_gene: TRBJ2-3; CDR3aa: CASSYTRRFRSTDTQYF; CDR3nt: TGTGCCAGCAGTTACACCCGACGGTTCCGAAGCACAGATACGCAGTATTTT
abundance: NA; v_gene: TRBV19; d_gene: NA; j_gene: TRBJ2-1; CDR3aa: CASSIDGAAEQFF; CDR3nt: TGTGCCAGTAGTATAGATGGGGCGGCCGAGCAGTTCTTC
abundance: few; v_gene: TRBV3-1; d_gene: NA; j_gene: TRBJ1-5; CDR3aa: CASSQDTGGNQPQHF; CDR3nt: TGTGCCAGCAGCCAAGATACGGGAGGTAATCAGCCCCAGCATTTT
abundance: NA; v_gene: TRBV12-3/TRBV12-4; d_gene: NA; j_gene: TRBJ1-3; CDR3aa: CASRRGTYGSGNTIYF; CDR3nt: TGTGCCAGCAGGCGCGGGACTTACGGCTCTGGAAACACCATATATTTT
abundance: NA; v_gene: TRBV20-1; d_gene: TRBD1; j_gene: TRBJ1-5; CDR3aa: CSASIWQGARQPQHF; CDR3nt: TGCAGTGCTAGCATCTGGCAGGGGGCCCGGCAGCCCCAGCATTTT
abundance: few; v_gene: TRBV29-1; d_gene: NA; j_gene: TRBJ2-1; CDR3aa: CSVERRGTYNEQFF; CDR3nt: TGCAGCGTTGAGAGACGGGGAACCTACAATGAGCAGTTCTTC
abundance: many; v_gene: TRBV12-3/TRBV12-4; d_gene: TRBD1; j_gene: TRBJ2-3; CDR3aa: CASSPGTGLVQYTQYF; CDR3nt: TGTGCCAGCAGTCCTGGGACAGGGTTGGTCCAATATACGCAGTATTTT
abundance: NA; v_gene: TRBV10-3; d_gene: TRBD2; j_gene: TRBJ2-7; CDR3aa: CAAKSTSGALPLYEQYF; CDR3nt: TGTGCCGCCAAATCCACTAGCGGGGCCCTCCCCCTCTACGAGCAGTACTTC
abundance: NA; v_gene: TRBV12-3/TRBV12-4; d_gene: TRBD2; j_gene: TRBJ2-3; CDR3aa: CASSSGRLADADTQYF; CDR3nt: TGTGCCAGCAGTTCCGGACGACTAGCGGACGCAGATACGCAGTATTTT